These 27 T cell receptor beta chains were sequenced from one sample in a study of tumor-infiltrating lymphocytes in primary liver carcinoma (dated by TCRdb to 2016 to 2017). The instrument was an Illumina HiSeq 2500. Using a constant-region primer and ProtoScript II reverse transcriptase, TCRbeta-specific cDNA was reverse-transcribed from roughly 500 ng total RNA. TCRbeta libraries were built with three nested multiplex PCR rounds, a slightly modified ARM-PCR procedure. Multiplex TRBV1-TRBV30 forward primers and a Cbeta reverse primer were used in the first two PCR rounds, each of which was run for approximately 9 cycles. The raw public reads went through TCRdb reprocessing: fastp at Q25, MiXCR clone calling, in-frame beta chains kept. Each entry is one CDR3 protein sequence, shown with its most common DNA and genes. The sample yields approximately 300,000 distinct CDR3 sequences; approximately 65% were counted once. The top ten clonotypes cover roughly 9% of the sample.

TRIzol reagent was used to extract blood RNA from unsorted whole blood, while the DNeasy Blood & Tissue kit provided the germline DNA. Material for sequencing was peripheral blood. These receptors were obtained from a man aged 40-55 years with primary liver carcinoma and hepatitis B virus infection.

The rearrangement links TRBV28 to TRBJ2-7; D gene ambiguous. With 4 bases removed from V and 1 base from J, the gap between germline ends came to 2 bases. The CDR3 loop spans 11 amino acids. Germline V gene data show CDR1 as MDHEN and CDR2 as SYDVKM. CDR3 in amino acids: CASSWSYEQYF. The CDR3 nucleotides are TGTGCCAGCAGTTGGTCCTACGAGCAGTACTTC. Supplemented by reference TRBV28 and TRBJ2-7, the full variable domain reads DVKVTQSSRYLVKRTGEKVFLECVQDMDHENMFWYRQDPGLGLRLIYFSYDVKMKEKGDIPEGYSVSREKKERFSLILESASTNQTSMYLCASSWSYEQYFGPGTRLTVT.

This clonotype was counted between two and nine times. In nucleotides, the CDR3 is TGCGCCAGCAGCTTGGAGAGCAATCAGCCCCAGCATTTT. This codes for CASSLESNQPQHF. The chain carries TRBV5-1 and TRBJ1-5; D remains ambiguous. The length of the CDR3 is 13 residues. V was cut by 0 bases and J by 1 base, with 2 bases left in between. The germline V gene has CDR1 SGHRS and CDR2 YFSETQ. Based on the CDR3 plus reference TRBV5-1 and TRBJ1-5, the full variable domain is KAGVTQTPRYLIKTRGQQVTLSCSPISGHRSVSWYQQTPGQGLQFLFEYFSETQRNKGNFPGRFSGRQFSNSRSEMNVSTLELGDSALYLCASSLESNQPQHFGDGTRLSIL.

Regarding this clonotype: Since no conserved phenylalanine or tryptophan closes the CDR3, a read error is the likely cause. Because the CDR3's place on the DNA is in doubt, the DNA is left out and the CDR3 is given as listed by TCRdb. The V and J genes are TRBV29-1 and TRBJ2-7. From its first to its last residue, the CDR3 has 11 amino acids. Germline CDR1 is SQVTM and CDR2 is ANQGSEA. This CDR3 reads CSVRKTYGQHL.

A note on this clonotype: This may be a read error: a much more frequent sequence differs by one nucleotide. The rearrangement joins TRBV29-1 to TRBJ1-2; D remains ambiguous. The ends were cut back, 3 bases at V and 5 bases at J, with 10 bases in the middle. The CDR3 totals 12 residues. Germline V gene data show CDR1 as SQVTM and CDR2 as ANQGSEA. The CDR3 loop reads CSVDHGDYGYTF. The CDR3 nucleotides are TGCAGCGTTGACCACGGGGATTATGGCTACACCTTC.

There are many counts of this clonotype. The rearrangement joins TRBV11-3 to TRBJ2-3; D is undetermined. This CDR3 region has 13 residues. Germline V CDR1 and CDR2: SGHNT, YENEEA. With 0 bases removed from V and 14 bases from J, the gap between germline ends came to 15 bases. CDR3 region: CASSLEFGSARYF. Here the CDR3 DNA reads TGTGCCAGCAGCTTAGAGTTCGGGTCAGCGAGGTATTTT.

Comments on this clonotype: This is likely a read error, given that the CDR3 carries no conserved phenylalanine or tryptophan at its end. This chain connects TRBV5-1 to TRBJ2-7; the D is unclear. The CDR3 sequence is 16 residues long. CDR1 is SGHRS, CDR2 YFSETQ, per germline. V was cut by 2 bases and J by 3 bases, with 18 bases left in between. The CDR3 loop is CASSFSPGYPRYEQYL. DNA for the CDR3: TGCGCCAGCAGCTTCTCGCCCGGGTACCCCCGCTACGAGCAGTACTTA.

V gene TRBV7-9 combines with J gene TRBJ2-2; no clear D gene. The CDR3 totals 14 residues. Germline V gene data show CDR1 as SEHNR and CDR2 as FQNEAQ (reference sequence). Trimming pared 1 base from V and 3 bases from J, leaving 6 bases between. The CDR3 DNA sequence: TGTGCCAGCAGCTTAGATGGTGACACCGGGGAGCTGTTTTTT. Translating it yields CASSLDGDTGELFF.

This chain uses TRBV28 with TRBJ2-7; D perhaps matches TRBD2 (5 bases). Trimming removed 6 bases at V and 7 bases at J, with 25 bases between. Germline CDR1 reads MDHEN; CDR2 reads SYDVKM. The CDR3 contains 16 residues. The CDR3, as DNA: TGTGCCAGCAGATCCCCCACTAAAATGCGGGCGGGTGAGCAGTACTTC. This gives the protein CASRSPTKMRAGEQYF.

This chain links TRBV5-1 with TRBJ2-2, with D unresolved. Between the trimmed V and J ends, which lost 4 bases and 0 bases, there was a span of 19 bases. Germline V CDR1 and CDR2: SGHRS, YFSETQ. The CDR3 is made up of 18 amino acids. The CDR3 sequence is CASSPAVGLPANTGELFF. The CDR3 nucleotides read TGCGCCAGCAGCCCGGCGGTCGGCCTACCCGCGAACACCGGGGAGCTGTTTTTT.

In its sample, this clonotype was seen a few times. V is TRBV11-2 and J is TRBJ2-7; the D is unclear. This CDR3 contains 14 residues. CDR1 and CDR2 (germline): SGHAT, FQNNGV. V dropped 0 bases and J dropped 7 bases, with 13 bases sitting between them. In nucleotides, the CDR3 is TGTGCCAGCAGCTTAGATCTTGGTGGATGGGAGCAGTACTTC. As protein: CASSLDLGGWEQYF.

Notes on this clonotype: The junction departs from germline at one end; a sequencing error may be responsible. V is TRBV6-5 and J is TRBJ1-5; D is unresolved. Germline-derived CDR1 and CDR2 are MNHEY and SVGAGI. The CDR3 consists of 12 residues. The CDR3 region is CASSYRGQPRHF. CDR3 DNA sequence: TGTGCCAGCAGCTATCGGGGTCAGCCCCGGCATTTT.

CDR3 protein: CASSSVTSGVPFEQYF. CDR3 nucleotide sequence: TGTGCCAGCAGTTCCGTGACTAGCGGGGTGCCCTTCGAGCAGTACTTC. The chain is built from TRBV6-5 and TRBJ2-7; 11 bases match TRBD2. Germline CDR1 reads MNHEY; CDR2 reads SVGAGI. The V and J ends lost 4 bases and 6 bases, in that order; junction bases with no gene match: 11. The CDR3 is 16 amino acids.

The table lists this clonotype with a count of one. A much larger clonotype is one base distant, so this may be a read error. The CDR3 bases are TGCAGCGCGGGACTCATGAACACTGAAGCTTCCTTT. Its protein product is CSAGLMNTEASF. The chain recombines TRBV29-1 with TRBJ1-1; tentatively, D is TRBD1 (5 bases). The CDR3 covers 12 residues. Germline assignment: CDR1 SQVTM and CDR2 ANQGSEA. The complete variable domain, with remaining parts taken from reference TRBV29-1 and TRBJ1-1, reads SAVISQKPSRDICQRGTSLTIQCQVDSQVTMMFWYRQQPGQSLTLIATANQGSEATYESGFVIDKFPISRPNLTFSTLTVSNMSPEDSSIYLCSAGLMNTEASFGQGTRLTVV.

Regarding this clonotype: A much larger clone differs from this one at a single base, so this may be a read error. J is TRBJ2-2 and V is TRBV11-2; D may be TRBD2 (5 bases). Per the germline V gene, CDR1 is SGHAT and CDR2 is FQNNGV. CDR3 length: 14 amino acids. The CDR3 loop reads CASSRGGGTGEMFF. CDR3 DNA: TGTGCCAGCAGTCGAGGAGGAGGAACCGGGGAGATGTTTTTT.

In its sample, this clonotype was seen many times. CDR3 DNA sequence: TGTGCCAGCAGCTCTCCCCTAGTGAGCACAGATACGCAGTATTTT. Its protein is CASSSPLVSTDTQYF. The chain uses TRBV6-2 or TRBV6-3 and TRBJ2-3; D uncertain. The CDR3 is made up of 15 amino acids. The ends were cut back, 6 bases at V and 0 bases at J, with 13 bases in the middle. The germline gives CDR1 MNHEY, CDR2 SVGEGT.

The gene calls are TRBV9 and TRBJ2-1, with 8 nucleotides matching TRBD1. Germline CDR1 and CDR2: SGDLS and YYNGEE. The CDR3 sequence is 15 residues long. After removal of 3 bases from V and 5 bases from J, the junction contained 7 bases not matched to a gene. The CDR3 spells CASSGQGAFNNEQFF. The CDR3 nucleotides are TGTGCCAGCAGCGGTCAGGGGGCGTTTAACAATGAGCAGTTCTTC.

Details on this clonotype: Just one base apart from a much larger clone, this may be a read error. The rearrangement uses TRBV10-3 and TRBJ1-3, with 7 bases aligning to TRBD1. The CDR3 loop spans 17 amino acids. CDR1 and CDR2 from the germline V gene are ENHRY and SYGVKD. The CDR3 DNA sequence: TGTGCCATCAGTGAGGCCCCAGGGGACAGCTCTGGAAACGCCATATATTTT. Translated: CAISEAPGDSSGNAIYF.

The V call is TRBV24-1, the J call TRBJ2-3; D is undetermined. Trimming removed 4 bases from V and 0 bases from J, with 7 bases in between. There are 14 residues in the CDR3. Germline CDR1 and CDR2: KGHDR and SFDVKD. CDR3 protein: CATSDRKSTDTQYF. CDR3 nucleotide sequence: TGTGCCACCAGTGACCGGAAAAGCACAGATACGCAGTATTTT.

A word on this clonotype: A much larger clone lies a single base off, so this may be a read error. The DNA for the CDR3 is TGTGCCATCAGTGAGTCCCCTCGCGCGGAGACCCAGTACTTC. Encoded protein: CAISESPRAETQYF. This rearrangement joins TRBV10-3 to TRBJ2-5; D is ambiguous. The germline V gene encodes CDR1 ENHRY and CDR2 SYGVKD. CDR3 size: 14 residues. Trimming shortened V by 0 bases and J by 5 bases, and 10 bases separated the two germline ends.

This chain connects TRBV7-8 to TRBJ1-1; D gene unclear. The germline gives CDR1 SGHVS, CDR2 FQNEAQ. Trimming left V 5 bases short and J 1 base short, with 11 bases between. The CDR3 is made up of 14 amino acids. The CDR3 sequence: CASSIPGGNTEAFF. The CDR3 DNA reads TGTGCCAGCAGCATCCCTGGAGGGAACACTGAAGCTTTCTTT.

Of note for this clonotype: A read error may explain this, as a much larger clone is one base away. This chain joins TRBV6-1 and TRBJ2-7; D is perhaps TRBD1 or TRBD2 (5 bases each). CDR1 MNHNS and CDR2 SASEGT come from the germline V gene. This CDR3 region has 14 residues. The CDR3 sequence is CASYRAERGYELYF. CDR3 coding DNA: TGTGCCAGCTACCGAGCGGAGAGGGGCTACGAGCTGTACTTC.

This clonotype was counted between two and nine times. The genes are TRBV30 and TRBJ2-5; D possibly corresponds to TRBD1 (7 bases). The germline CDR1 and CDR2 sequences are GTSNPN and SVGIG (reference sequence). The CDR3 is made up of 13 amino acids. V was cut by 3 bases and J by 4 bases, with 12 bases left in between. Written as DNA, the CDR3 is TGTGCCTGGAGCAGGGGGGAGACAGAGACCCAGTACTTC. Residues: CAWSRGETETQYF.

This clonotype was detected many times. This chain connects TRBV4-2 to TRBJ1-2, with TRBD1 matching 7 bases. This CDR3 comprises 14 residues. Germline CDR1 reads LGHNA; CDR2 reads YNFKEQ. J was trimmed by 4 bases and V by 3 bases; bases with no gene match: 5. The CDR3 nucleotides read TGTGCCAGCAGCCAGGGACAGTCGACCTATGGCTACACCTTC. It is translated as CASSQGQSTYGYTF.

This chain joins TRBV9 and TRBJ2-7; 8 nucleotides align to TRBD2. J was trimmed by 6 bases and V by 0 bases; bases with no gene match: 14. Germline CDR1 and CDR2: SGDLS and YYNGEE. The CDR3 has 17 amino acids. This CDR3 reads CASSVGNGRACWIEQYF. CDR3 nucleotide sequence: TGTGCCAGCAGCGTAGGCAACGGGAGGGCCTGCTGGATCGAGCAGTACTTC.

A word on this clonotype: The junction and the germline gene differ at one end; a read error may be behind it. The chain recombines TRBV6-5 with TRBJ2-3, with 8 bases aligning to TRBD2. Germline assignment: CDR1 MNHEY and CDR2 SVGAGI. The CDR3 has 14 residues. For the CDR3, the DNA is TGTGCCAGCAGTTTAGCGGGAATCACAGATACGCAGTGTTTT. It codes for CASSLAGITDTQCF.

About this clonotype: This may come from a read error, since a much larger clone is one base off. V is TRBV4-3 and J is TRBJ2-1; the match to TRBD2 covers 10 bases. This CDR3 comprises 16 residues. CDR1 is LGHNA, CDR2 YSLEER, per germline. The DNA for the CDR3 is TGCGCCAGCAGCCAAGACGCAGCGGGAGGGAACAATGAGCGGTTCTTC. This translates into CASSQDAAGGNNERFF.

This clonotype was seen a single time. Possible read error: a much larger clone is one base away. The chain recombines TRBV14 with TRBJ2-5; D might be TRBD2 (5 bases). The V gene's germline CDR1 is SGHDN and CDR2 FVKESK. Trimming took 8 bases from V and 5 from J, leaving 15 bases between them. The length of the CDR3 is 13 residues. The CDR3 DNA reads as TGTGCCAGCGGTTCCCACAGAGGGGAGACCCAGTACTTC. Amino acid sequence: CASGSHRGETQYF.